The 26 T cell receptor beta chains in this list originate from one sample, sequenced in a study of cytotoxic CD8 clonotypes in ibrutinib-treated CLL. Libraries were prepared by immunoSEQ multiplex PCR; TCRdb keeps only in-frame clonotypes and omits some of them. The data contain fewer than 80,000 clones, around 60% of them singletons. The sample was PBMCs, taken after 12 months of ibrutinib treatment. These receptors were collected from a human donor with chronic lymphocytic leukemia.

The chain carries TRBV2 and TRBJ2-2; 8 bases align to TRBD2. CDR1 is SNHLY, CDR2 FYNNEI, per germline. J lost 3 bases, V lost 5 bases, and 20 bases had no gene match. This CDR3 is built from 20 residues. CDR3 sequence: CASSSPDWAAGGDYTGELFF. The CDR3 coding sequence is TGTGCCAGCAGTTCCCCTGACTGGGCCGCCGGGGGGGATTACACCGGGGAGCTGTTTTTT.

This sequence joins TRBV9 and TRBJ1-1; D not resolved. Trimming removed 0 bases from V and 1 base from J, with 7 bases in between. Germline CDR1 is SGDLS and CDR2 is YYNGEE. This CDR3 contains 14 residues. CDR3 region: CASSVELGNTEAFF. The CDR3 DNA reads as TGTGCCAGCAGCGTAGAGCTAGGGAACACTGAAGCTTTCTTT. Together with reference TRBV9 and TRBJ1-1, the CDR3 gives the full variable domain: DSGVTQTPKHLITATGQRVTLRCSPRSGDLSVYWYQQSLDQGLQFLIQYYNGEERAKGNILERFSAQQFPDLHSELNLSSLELGDSALYFCASSVELGNTEAFFGQGTRLTVV.

At least ten counts were recorded for this clone. V and J are TRBV6-6 and TRBJ2-1, with a tentative D call TRBD2 (5 bases). The V gene lost 2 bases and the J gene lost 3 bases, with 11 bases spanning the gap. Germline V lookup: CDR1 MNHNY, CDR2 SVGAGI (reference sequence). The CDR3 is 15 residues long. This CDR3 is CASSYLAVYYNEQFF. CDR3 DNA: TGTGCCAGCAGTTACCTAGCAGTTTACTACAATGAGCAGTTCTTC.

The chain has TRBV7-9 and TRBJ2-5; D remains ambiguous. Germline V lookup: CDR1 SEHNR, CDR2 FQNEAQ (reference sequence). CDR3 length equals 13 residues. The V end lost 5 bases, the J end lost 0 bases, and 7 bases lay between the germline ends. The CDR3 loop is CASSTSYQETQYF. The CDR3, as DNA: TGTGCCAGCAGCACATCGTACCAAGAGACCCAGTACTTC.

Ten or more counts support this clone. The genes are TRBV10-3 and TRBJ1-5, with D hard to call. Germline V gene data show CDR1 as ENHRY and CDR2 as SYGVKD. The CDR3 is 13 amino acids. Trimming cost V 7 bases and J 4 bases, with 11 bases left between them. CDR3 sequence reads: CAITQALNQPQHF. The CDR3 DNA follows: TGTGCCATCACTCAGGCCTTGAATCAGCCCCAGCATTTT.

This clone was found a few times. The V call is TRBV29-1, the J call TRBJ2-4; a weak D match, TRBD2 (6 bases). From germline, CDR1 is SQVTM and CDR2 ANQGSEA. V was shortened by 7 bases and J by 3 bases, with 19 bases between the two germline ends. This CDR3 is 15 amino acids long. CDR3 DNA: TGCAGCGGGGGGGAAGGGCGCTTAGGCAAAAACATTCAGTACTTC. Encoded protein: CSGGEGRLGKNIQYF.

In this sample, this clone turned up many times. V gene TRBV6-1 combines with J gene TRBJ2-1; 9 bases match TRBD2. Germline loops: CDR1 MNHNS, CDR2 SASEGT. The CDR3 has 14 amino acids. V trimming: 4 bases; J trimming: 9 bases; junction bases outside the gene matches: 7. CDR3 in DNA: TGTGCCAGCAGTGTGGCTAGCGGGACGGGTGAGCAGTTCTTC. Amino acid sequence: CASSVASGTGEQFF.

The table lists this clone with a few counts. This rearrangement joins TRBV6-5 to TRBJ2-7; D may correspond to TRBD1 or TRBD2 (5 bases each). The CDR3 is 12 amino acids. Deletions cut 5 bases from V and 5 bases from J, with 10 bases between. CDR1 is MNHEY and CDR2 is SVGAGI in the germline V gene. The CDR3 sequence: CASSEVGDEQYV. Written as DNA, the CDR3 is TGTGCCAGCAGTGAAGTGGGGGACGAGCAGTACGTC.

V is TRBV29-1 and J is TRBJ1-6; 7 positions agree with TRBD1. J gave up 8 bases and V 5 bases, and 6 bases lay outside the gene matches. The CDR3 spans 13 residues. Germline V gives CDR1 SQVTM, CDR2 ANQGSEA. The CDR3 spells CSVRQGSDSPLHF. The CDR3 DNA reads TGCAGCGTTAGACAGGGAAGCGATTCACCCCTCCACTTT.

V is TRBV10-1 and J is TRBJ2-1; 7 bases line up with TRBD2. Per germline, CDR1 WNHNN and CDR2 SYGVQD (reference sequence). CDR3 length equals 19 residues. The ends lost 1 base at V and 0 bases at J; junction bases unmatched: 12. The CDR3 here is CASSELLAAVPSSYNEQFF. As DNA, the CDR3 is TGCGCCAGCAGTGAGTTGCTAGCGGCGGTTCCAAGCTCCTACAATGAGCAGTTCTTC.

This clone has at least ten counts. The chain links TRBV19 to TRBJ2-7; D may be TRBD1 (7 bases). The CDR3 totals 14 residues. Germline CDR1 LNHDA, CDR2 SQIVND (reference sequence). Between the trimmed V and J ends, which lost 10 bases and 0 bases, there was a span of 16 bases. The CDR3 bases are TGTGCCACCCAATCCAGGGGGGACTCCTACGAGCAGTACTTC. Its protein is CATQSRGDSYEQYF.

The V call is TRBV15, the J call TRBJ1-1; 8 bases map to TRBD1. CDR1 and CDR2 from the germline V gene are LNHNV and YYDKDF (reference sequence). The ends lost 6 bases at V and 1 base at J; junction bases unmatched: 7. The CDR3 has 15 amino acids. CDR3 region: CATRGQGWANTEAFF. CDR3 DNA sequence: TGTGCCACCAGAGGACAGGGATGGGCGAACACTGAAGCTTTCTTT.

The chain is built from TRBV7-6 and TRBJ2-5; 12 bases match TRBD2. From germline, CDR1 is SGHVS and CDR2 FNYEAQ. V shed 4 bases and J 10 bases; nucleotides not matched to a gene: 4. The CDR3 is made up of 13 amino acids. This CDR3 reads CASSWTSGEGQYF. As DNA, the CDR3 is TGTGCCAGCAGCTGGACTAGCGGGGAGGGCCAGTACTTC.

The rearrangement uses TRBV5-1 and TRBJ2-2, with D unclear. The V gene lost 4 bases and the J gene lost 4 bases, with 14 bases spanning the gap. CDR3 length equals 15 residues. Looked up from germline, CDR1 is SGHRS and CDR2 is YFSETQ. This chain's CDR3 is CASSLISTSTGELFF. CDR3 sequence (DNA): TGCGCCAGCAGCCTGATATCAACAAGCACCGGGGAGCTGTTTTTT. Based on the CDR3 plus reference TRBV5-1 and TRBJ2-2, the full variable domain is KAGVTQTPRYLIKTRGQQVTLSCSPISGHRSVSWYQQTPGQGLQFLFEYFSETQRNKGNFPGRFSGRQFSNSRSEMNVSTLELGDSALYLCASSLISTSTGELFFGEGSRLTVL.

The chain carries TRBV5-4 and TRBJ2-3; D is undetermined. V lost 3 bases, J lost 4 bases, and 12 bases lay in between. This CDR3 has 14 amino acids. CDR1 is SGHNT and CDR2 is YYREEE in the germline V gene (reference sequence). CDR3 region: CASSSTPRADTQYF. Written as DNA, the CDR3 is TGTGCCAGCAGCTCTACCCCAAGGGCAGATACGCAGTATTTT.

This clone was counted a few times. The chain uses TRBV9 and TRBJ1-3; 10 nucleotides align to TRBD1. V lost 0 bases and J lost 0; bases outside the gene matches: 9. The V gene's germline CDR1 is SGDLS and CDR2 YYNGEE. This CDR3 has 19 amino acids. CDR3 bases: TGTGCCAGCAGCGTAGATGTGAGGACAGGGGGAGGCTCTGGAAACACCATATATTTT. Translated, it gives CASSVDVRTGGGSGNTIYF. Based on the CDR3 plus reference TRBV9 and TRBJ1-3, the full variable domain is DSGVTQTPKHLITATGQRVTLRCSPRSGDLSVYWYQQSLDQGLQFLIQYYNGEERAKGNILERFSAQQFPDLHSELNLSSLELGDSALYFCASSVDVRTGGGSGNTIYFGEGSWLTVV.

This CDR3 is CASSQLGTLGEQFF. The CDR3 bases are TGTGCCAGCTCACAACTAGGGACCCTCGGAGAGCAGTTCTTC. The gene calls are TRBV18 and TRBJ2-1, with D possibly being TRBD1 or TRBD2 (5 bases each). Trimming shortened V by 4 bases and J by 10 bases, and 17 bases separated the two germline ends. CDR1 and CDR2 from the germline V gene are KGHSH and LQKENI. The length of the CDR3 is 14 residues.

This clone showed up just once. The chain joins TRBV18 to TRBJ2-3; TRBD1 matches 9 bases. Per germline, CDR1 KGHSH and CDR2 LQKENI. V lost 6 bases, J lost 6 bases, and 13 bases stayed unmatched. The CDR3 contains 16 residues. DNA for the CDR3: TGTGCCAGCTCGCAAAACAGGGACAGGGTAAAGGATACGCAGTATTTT. It is translated as CASSQNRDRVKDTQYF.

There are a few counts of this clone. The rearrangement uses TRBV5-1 and TRBJ2-1, with TRBD2 matching 8 bases. Trimming at V came to 2 bases and at J to 7 bases, leaving 17 bases not matched to a gene. Germline values: CDR1 SGHRS, CDR2 YFSETQ. The CDR3 runs to 18 residues. The CDR3 DNA is TGCGCCAGCAGCTTTGGAATCAGTGGACTAGCCGTTCAGAATGAGCAGTTCTTC. It specifies CASSFGISGLAVQNEQFF. Using reference TRBV5-1 and TRBJ2-1 for the parts outside the CDR3, the full variable domain is KAGVTQTPRYLIKTRGQQVTLSCSPISGHRSVSWYQQTPGQGLQFLFEYFSETQRNKGNFPGRFSGRQFSNSRSEMNVSTLELGDSALYLCASSFGISGLAVQNEQFFGPGTRLTVL.

The rearrangement joins TRBV28 to TRBJ1-1, with unresolved D. The CDR3 spans 13 residues. Germline V gene sequence: CDR1 MDHEN, CDR2 SYDVKM. V lost 11 bases and J 9 bases, leaving 22 bases between the germline ends. As DNA, the CDR3 is TGTGCCTCGGGTTTTGGGTACCGAACTCAAGCTTTCTTT. Protein: CASGFGYRTQAFF.

This clone was observed once. V and J are TRBV5-1 and TRBJ2-5; maybe TRBD2 (5 bases). This CDR3 comprises 15 residues. Trimming left V 0 bases short and J 2 bases short, with 11 bases between. The germline V gene has CDR1 SGHRS and CDR2 YFSETQ. The CDR3 loop is CASSLDGGTQETQYF. The CDR3 region has the DNA TGCGCCAGCAGCTTGGATGGAGGTACGCAAGAGACCCAGTACTTC.

The chain has TRBV6-5 and TRBJ2-1; D is perhaps TRBD2 (5 bases). Germline CDR1 reads MNHEY; CDR2 reads SVGAGI. V was cut by 7 bases and J by 7 bases, with 20 bases left in between. The CDR3 sequence is 15 residues long. CDR3 sequence reads: CASTLEKRAGNEQFF. CDR3 in DNA: TGTGCCAGCACTCTGGAGAAGAGGGCCGGGAATGAGCAGTTCTTC.

The chain is built from TRBV10-3 and TRBJ2-7; 12 bases align to TRBD2. J lost 6 bases, V lost 3 bases, and 9 bases had no gene match. The CDR3 totals 16 residues. CDR1 and CDR2 (germline): ENHRY, SYGVKD. DNA for the CDR3: TGTGCCATCAGTGACCCCTCTAGCGGGGGGGTGGGCGAGCAGTACTTC. It specifies CAISDPSSGGVGEQYF.

The genes are TRBV2 and TRBJ2-7, with a tentative D call TRBD2 (7 bases). CDR1 SNHLY and CDR2 FYNNEI come from the germline V gene. V was trimmed by 5 bases and J by 4 bases, leaving 15 bases between them. CDR3 length: 14 residues. CDR3 protein: CASSFGGGGYEQYF. The CDR3 region has the DNA TGTGCCAGCAGTTTCGGCGGGGGCGGTTACGAGCAGTACTTC.

The rearrangement joins TRBV10-3 to TRBJ2-7; D unresolved. The CDR3 spans 14 residues. Germline V CDR1 and CDR2: ENHRY, SYGVKD. V was pared by 2 bases and J by 1 base, with 9 bases between. The CDR3 bases are TGTGCCATCAGTGAGACGGCAGTGTCCTACGAGCAGTACTTC. It translates to CAISETAVSYEQYF.

This chain uses TRBV11-2 with TRBJ2-7; 7 nucleotides line up with TRBD2. After removal of 5 bases from V and 0 bases from J, the junction contained 4 bases not matched to a gene. The length of the CDR3 is 14 residues. Germline V gene sequence: CDR1 SGHAT, CDR2 FQNNGV. The CDR3 is CASSAASGSYEQYV. The CDR3 nucleotides read TGTGCCAGCAGCGCAGCTAGCGGCTCCTACGAGCAGTACGTC.